Listed below are T cell receptor beta chains from one sample, sequenced in a study of shared clonotypes between healthy human individuals. TCRdb keeps only in-frame clones here, not all; method: immunoSEQ multiplex PCR. The table lists fewer than 600,000 clones, more than 75% of them singletons. The sequenced sample was PBMCs. Every receptor here comes from a woman aged 40 to 50 in good health. Some clones in this sample may be carry-over from other donors' samples. Each CDR3 is given with its conserved first and last residue. D genes are given only for firm matches. Rows may omit the clone size; those that give it use once, few, many or a size class.

V: TRBV7-3; D: TRBD2; J: TRBJ2-1; size: NA; DNA: TGTGCCAGCAGCTTATCGGGGGGACCATACAATGAGCAGTTCTTC; CDR3: CASSLSGGPYNEQFF
V: TRBV5-5; D: NA; J: TRBJ2-3; size: NA; DNA: TGTGCCAGCAGCCCGGAGACAGATACGCAGTATTTT; CDR3: CASSPETDTQYF
V: TRBV7-9; D: NA; J: TRBJ2-1; size: few; DNA: TGTGCCAGCAGCTCTCAGGGGATCAATGAGCAGTTCTTC; CDR3: CASSSQGINEQFF
V: TRBV6-1; D: NA; J: TRBJ1-3; size: NA; DNA: TGTGCCAGCAGTGAACGGCAGTCCGGAAACACCATATATTTT; CDR3: CASSERQSGNTIYF
V: TRBV27; D: NA; J: TRBJ1-2; size: few; DNA: TGTGCCAGCAGAAGGTCGAGTAGCTATGGCTACACCTTC; CDR3: CASRRSSSYGYTF
V: TRBV2; D: NA; J: TRBJ1-5; size: NA; DNA: TGTGCCAGCAGTCAGATTGGCAGCAATCAGCCCCAGCATTTT; CDR3: CASSQIGSNQPQHF
V: TRBV1; D: NA; J: TRBJ1-2; size: NA; DNA: TGCACCAGCAGCCAAAACCCCCGGGACAGGAGAGAGAATAACTATGGCTACACCTTC; CDR3: CTSSQNPRDRRENNYGYTF
V: TRBV11-3; D: TRBD2; J: TRBJ2-1; size: NA; DNA: TGTGCCAGCAGCCCGGGACTAGCGGGAGTGTTTGATGAGCAGTTCTTC; CDR3: CASSPGLAGVFDEQFF
V: TRBV7-3; D: NA; J: TRBJ2-5; size: NA; DNA: TGTGCCAGCAGCTTATCCCCATTGGGAGGGGGCCAAGAGACCCAGTACTTC; CDR3: CASSLSPLGGGQETQYF
V: TRBV7-3; D: NA; J: TRBJ2-7; size: NA; DNA: TGTGCCAGCAGCTTTTCCCCGGGTTACGAGCAGTACTTC; CDR3: CASSFSPGYEQYF
V: TRBV28; D: TRBD2; J: TRBJ2-3; size: NA; DNA: TGTGGACTAGCGGGAGGGACACGGGGCACAGATACGCAGTATTTT; CDR3: CGLAGGTRGTDTQYF
V: TRBV6-1; D: TRBD2; J: TRBJ2-2; size: NA; DNA: TGTGCCAGCAGTGGTGGACTAGCGGAAAACACCGGGGAGCTGTTTTTT; CDR3: CASSGGLAENTGELFF
V: TRBV5-1; D: TRBD2; J: TRBJ2-2; size: many; DNA: TGCGCCAGCAGCTTCGAGACTAGCGACACCGGGGAGCTGTTTTTT; CDR3: CASSFETSDTGELFF
V: TRBV2; D: TRBD1; J: TRBJ2-2; size: NA; DNA: TGTGCCAGCAAAAGGACAGGGTCCTTGTACACCGGGGAGCTGTTTTTT; CDR3: CASKRTGSLYTGELFF
V: TRBV4-2; D: TRBD2; J: TRBJ2-7; size: NA; DNA: TGTGCCAGCAGCCAAGATAGGTCTAGCGGACGCACCTACGAGCAGTACTTC; CDR3: CASSQDRSSGRTYEQYF
V: TRBV9; D: TRBD2; J: TRBJ2-1; size: NA; DNA: TGTGCCAGCAGCGTAGTAGTGGGAGGGAAGGATGAGCAGTTCTTC; CDR3: CASSVVVGGKDEQFF
V: TRBV7-6; D: NA; J: TRBJ2-7; size: NA; DNA: TGTGCCAGCAGCTTCCTACAGGGTGGCGAGCAGTACTTC; CDR3: CASSFLQGGEQYF
V: TRBV4-1; D: NA; J: TRBJ2-7; size: NA; DNA: TGCGCCAGCAGCCAAAGACCGGGACAAGACGCCTACGAGCAGTACTTC; CDR3: CASSQRPGQDAYEQYF
V: TRBV6-5; D: NA; J: TRBJ1-2; size: NA; DNA: TGTGCCAGCAAAGCACGCTATGGCTACACCTTC; CDR3: CASKARYGYTF
V: TRBV28; D: NA; J: TRBJ2-7; size: NA; DNA: TGTGCCAGCATGAGAGGAGGGGCCTCCTACGAGCAGTACTTC; CDR3: CASMRGGASYEQYF
V: TRBV5-6; D: NA; J: TRBJ2-1; size: many; DNA: TGTGCCAGCAGCCCCTTCCAGCGGACTCTCAATGAGCAGTTCTTC; CDR3: CASSPFQRTLNEQFF
V: TRBV14; D: TRBD2; J: TRBJ2-1; size: many; DNA: TGTGCCAGCAGCCGGCAGGGACTAGCGGGAGGGGGTGAGCAGTTCTTC; CDR3: CASSRQGLAGGGEQFF
V: TRBV7-9; D: NA; J: TRBJ2-3; size: NA; DNA: TGTGCCAGCAGCTTAGGGCTAGAGGGGGATACGCAGTATTTT; CDR3: CASSLGLEGDTQYF
V: TRBV18; D: TRBD2; J: TRBJ2-3; size: many; DNA: TGTGCCAGCTCCCCGGGGATAGCGGGAACTGGAGATACGCAGTATTTT; CDR3: CASSPGIAGTGDTQYF
V: TRBV5-4; D: NA; J: TRBJ1-6; size: NA; DNA: TGTGCCAGCAGCAACCAGGTGTCGAATTCACCCCTCCACTTT; CDR3: CASSNQVSNSPLHF
V: TRBV7-8; D: NA; J: TRBJ2-3; size: NA; DNA: TGTGCCAGCAGTCAAGTGAGCACAGATACGCAGTATTTT; CDR3: CASSQVSTDTQYF
V: TRBV10-3; D: TRBD1; J: TRBJ2-1; size: NA; DNA: TGTGCCATCAGTGATGGTAGGACAGGGGAATACAATGAGCAGTTCTTC; CDR3: CAISDGRTGEYNEQFF
V: TRBV9; D: NA; J: TRBJ2-3; size: NA; DNA: TGTGCCAGCAGCGTTCGGCCAACCGAGGATACGCAGTATTTT; CDR3: CASSVRPTEDTQYF